This T cell receptor (beta chain) appears in the sequencing data of a study of technical replicates of blood from a few donors. The method was immunoSEQ multiplex PCR; TCRdb's version includes in-frame clones alone and lacks a portion of them. The sample yields 60,000 to 80,000 clones, roughly 90% seen once. The germline V gene has CDR1 MGHRA and CDR2 YSYEKL. Trimming took 6 bases from V and 2 from J, leaving 4 bases between them. The CDR3 extends over 12 amino acids. This TCR was recovered from a human donor in good health. Some clones in this sample may be carry-over from other donors' samples. Sequencing was performed on PBMCs. The gene calls are TRBV4-1 and TRBJ2-2; D remains ambiguous. CDR3 in DNA: TGCGCCAGCAGTGGCAACACCGGGGAGCTGTTTTTT. This gives the protein CASSGNTGELFF.